This TCR beta chain was documented in a study of shared clonotypes between healthy human individuals (dated by TCRdb to the early 2020s). About the full investigation: Two women and a few men aged 18 to 49 years were included in the cohort. For each donor, CD4 naive and CD4 memory were each run on three plates, CD8 naive on two plates, and CD8 memory on one plate. To estimate repertoire size and how much clonotype sharing occurs between individuals, the study deeply sequenced the blood TCR repertoires of about 5 healthy adults. To increase sequencing depth and limit assay-specific biases, TCR repertoire library preparation and sequencing were carried out by different laboratories using diverse techniques. Between about 0.85 and 9.5 billion PBMCs per donor were obtained by leukapheresis. What the study reported, not specific to this receptor: Estimated clonotype richness was generally larger for naive than for memory subsets. Even with the large sequencing depth, rarefaction of the sorted-subset datasets indicated that sequencing was incomplete. Across four donors, roughly 5.1% of naive CD4, more than 3% of naive CD8, roughly 2.2% of memory CD4, and around 0.4% of memory CD8 clonotypes were shared. The small number of donors limited the genetic and exposure-history diversity represented. Sampling was restricted to blood, and TCR repertoires in tissue are likely to differ from TCR repertoires in blood. Compared with non-shared clonotypes, clonotypes shared by all four sorted-subset donors had higher generation probabilities. Pairwise subsampling led to the expectation that sequencing depth would affect the degree of clonotype sharing among donors.

Healthy HIV-negative adults with no recently reported acute infections or vaccinations were included as donors. Only Caucasian adults living in Nashville, Tennessee, USA were represented among the donors. CD4+ T cells were enriched by magnetic negative selection; naive cells were then positively selected on CD45RA, and the negative fraction formed the memory subset. Blood was obtained by leukapheresis, after which PBMCs were separated by Ficoll-Histopaque density gradient centrifugation and cryopreserved in liquid nitrogen vapor phase. Analytical flow cytometry was used to check the purity and quantity of every magnetically sorted T cell population. Genomic DNA was isolated from each sorted fraction and quantified by UV absorbance on a Nanodrop 2000c. TCR CDR3 regions were amplified from genomic DNA by multiplex PCR using the deep immunoSEQ assay. For each cell subset, the extracted genomic DNA was distributed evenly across all wells of several immunoSEQ 96-well plates, and each plate served as one replicate. For sorted subsets, 150 to 200 ng genomic DNA, equal to 30,000 to 35,000 T cell genomes, was loaded into each replicate PCR. Purified libraries were measured with a Qubit 3.0 fluorometer, size-checked on a Bioanalyzer 2100, and measured again with the KAPA Library Quantification kit. Each immunoSEQ 96-well plate was sequenced on its own single-read 150-cycle Illumina NextSeq 550 flow cell. The authors processed their data as follows. Because the immunoSEQ output included only junctional sequences and no quality scores, the filtering could not be the same as the filtering used for full-length reads. To assign V/J genes and CDR3, sequences were annotated against IMGT germline references using PyIR, a Python wrapper for IgBLAST v1.9. Reads were removed for weak V/J assignments (E-value above 1e-6), missing CDR3, stop codons, out-of-frame junctions, or ambiguous translated residues. V3J clonotypes were defined as sequences sharing the same inferred V gene, J gene, and CDR3 amino acid sequence. Percentage overlap between repertoires was calculated by dividing the number of shared unique clonotypes by the size of the smaller repertoire. RTK rarefaction, the Chao1 estimator, and Recon v2.1 estimates of unobserved clonotypes were used to assess repertoire richness. For all TCRbeta clonotypes obtained by the gDNA method from a few donors, generation probabilities were computed with OLGA. TCRdb carries this immuneACCESS record with in-frame sequences only. Its versions omit some clonotypes, under half of them owing to an unresolved V gene in the studies checked, with the rest unexplained. V and J calls and clone size come straight from that table; D and trimming were deduced from the DNA. Within this sample are 2 million to 2.5 million clones, with roughly 93% of them counted one time only. The ten top clones hold 0.35% to 0.45% of the sample.

This clone was counted once. Its antigen is currently not known. Base quality data are lacking; no much larger clone is found one base away. The sample has other DNA sequences that encode this CDR3 too. Including cysteine and phenylalanine, the CDR3 has 12 amino acids. Just the 36-base CDR3 DNA is kept, in frame starting at base 1. V is clipped by 6 bases and J by 5 bases, and the sequence between their germline boundaries is 10 bases long. The germline V gene gives CDR1 as MNHEY and CDR2 as SVGAGI. The chain is made from TRBV6-5 and TRBJ2-5, with TRBD1 as a weak D call on 5 bases. Sample: naive CD4+ T cells from PBMCs. The cell subset or site label, read with the paper, signifies: CD45RA+ positively selected. This clonotype was sampled from a man aged 18 to 35 in good health. Some clones in this sample may be carry-over from other donors' samples. For the CDR3, the sequence is CASRGLRETQYF. The bases are TGTGCCAGCAGGGGGCTCAGGGAGACCCAGTACTTC.